This T cell receptor (beta chain) was observed in a study of CD8 T cells in ankylosing spondylitis. Findings and caveats of the study: Disease-associated clones were CD8+ and fairly uncommon in peripheral blood.

TCRdb re-derived calls from the 5' RACE reads in MiXCR, one entry per CDR3 protein. Of roughly 46,000 distinct CDR3 sequences listed, around 3.8% are singletons. V lost 0 bases, J lost 2 bases, and 6 bases stayed unmatched. Germline V lookup: CDR1 SGDLS, CDR2 YYNGEE. This CDR3 is 16 amino acids long. The table lists this clonotype with many counts. The antigen remains unidentified. Material for sequencing was blood, either unsorted or a sorted T cell fraction (not recorded which). V is TRBV9 and J is TRBJ2-3; 7 bases line up with TRBD1. This receptor was identified in a female donor with ankylosing spondylitis or in good health (not recorded which). This CDR3 reads CASSVGTGFFTDTQYF. In nucleotides, the CDR3 is TGTGCCAGCAGCGTAGGGACAGGCTTTTTCACAGATACGCAGTATTTT. Variable domain in full (rest from reference TRBV9 and TRBJ2-3): DSGVTQTPKHLITATGQRVTLRCSPRSGDLSVYWYQQSLDQGLQFLIQYYNGEERAKGNILERFSAQQFPDLHSELNLSSLELGDSALYFCASSVGTGFFTDTQYFGPGTRLTVL.